This T cell receptor (beta chain) was captured by sequencing in a study of blood T cell repertoires in COVID-19. Overall study: The analysed material was cDNA or gDNA that came from T cells, B-cell-depleted T cells, or PBMCs.

The CDR3 has 15 residues. J lost 4 bases, V lost 5 bases, and 6 bases had no gene match. Germline CDR1 reads MNHEY; CDR2 reads SVGEGT. The authors' processing: Estimation of nucleated cell counts relied on the amplification of reference gene primers. Sequenced by immunoSEQ multiplex PCR; TCRdb stores in-frame clones only, minus some. The V and J calls and clone size come from that table; D and trimming were worked out from the DNA. The sample shows just under 350,000 clones, 88% of them seen only once. The chain uses TRBV6-2 or TRBV6-3 and TRBJ2-2; 8 bases align to TRBD2. The sequence was obtained from a woman in her seventies with COVID-19, enrolled during active disease. Source material: peripheral blood. DNA of the CDR3: TGTGCCAGCAGTACCACTAGCGGTCGCACCGGGGAGCTGTTTTTT. Translated: CASSTTSGRTGELFF.